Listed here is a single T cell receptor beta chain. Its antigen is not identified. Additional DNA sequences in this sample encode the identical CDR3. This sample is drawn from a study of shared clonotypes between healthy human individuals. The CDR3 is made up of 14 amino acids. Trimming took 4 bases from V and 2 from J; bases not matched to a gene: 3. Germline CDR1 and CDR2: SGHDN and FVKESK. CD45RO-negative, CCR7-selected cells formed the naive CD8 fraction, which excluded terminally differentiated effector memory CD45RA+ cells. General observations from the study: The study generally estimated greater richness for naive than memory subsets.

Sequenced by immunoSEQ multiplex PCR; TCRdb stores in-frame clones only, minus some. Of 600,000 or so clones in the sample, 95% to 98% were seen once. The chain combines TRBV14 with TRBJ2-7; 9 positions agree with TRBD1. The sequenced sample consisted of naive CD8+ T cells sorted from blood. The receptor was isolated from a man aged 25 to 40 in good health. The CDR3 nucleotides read TGTGCCAGCAGCCCCGGACAGGGGACCTACGAGCAGTACTTC. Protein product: CASSPGQGTYEQYF.